The clone carrying this T cell receptor (beta chain) was observed a single time. Its specificity is unknown. The sample is drawn from a study of T cell responses to AZD1222 COVID-19 vaccine. The V and J ends lost 2 bases and 6 bases, in that order; junction bases with no gene match: 7. The CDR3 loop spans 15 amino acids. Germline V gene data show CDR1 as MNHEY and CDR2 as SVGEGT. Study results and caveats: In a largely white British group with more females than males, clonal diversity was possibly underestimated.

Sequencing was performed with immunoSEQ multiplex PCR; in TCRdb, only in-frame clones are kept and a portion is missing. The data hold about 140,000 clones, with 89% observed a single time. The TCR sequence derives from an adult in good health. The rearrangement links TRBV6-2 or TRBV6-3 to TRBJ2-3; TRBD2 aligns across 8 bases. Sequencing used peripheral blood, obtained on day 0 of AZD1222 vaccination. CDR3 residues: CASSYMERGMDTQYF. CDR3 sequence (DNA): TGTGCCAGCAGTTACATGGAGCGGGGGATGGATACGCAGTATTTT.